This TCR beta chain was identified in a study of blood T cell repertoires in COVID-19. At the level of the study: Donors in the United States, Italy and Spain gave samples during acute or convalescent COVID-19. T cells, B-cell-depleted T cells, or PBMCs provided the cDNA or gDNA that served as material.

Repertoires were generated with immunoSEQ multiplex PCR, while TCRdb's copy carries only in-frame clones and drops some. The sample shows fewer than 500,000 clones, around 90% of them seen only once. The study drew participants aged about 18 to 89 years from some 23 US areas. Before being deemed recovered, Cohort 3 donors had two negative PCRs, clearance, or symptom resolution. The V gene's germline CDR1 is MNHEY and CDR2 SVGAGI. The CDR3 totals 15 residues. V dropped 5 bases and J dropped 7; count of bases not matched to a gene: 7. The material sequenced was PBMCs or T cells enriched from blood (not recorded which). V is TRBV6-5 and J is TRBJ2-1, with 11 bases matching TRBD2. The TCR originated in a woman between 18 and 29 years old who had recovered from COVID-19. CDR3 loop: CASSPLAGDSNEQFF. The CDR3 DNA reads TGTGCCAGCAGTCCACTAGCGGGGGATTCGAATGAGCAGTTCTTC.